Reported below is one T cell receptor beta chain. It has no known antigen specificity. Per-base qualities were not stored, and no clone one base away is much larger. This sample stems from a study of shared clonotypes between healthy human individuals (TCRdb year 2020). For the study in its entirety: The cohort included three men and two women between 18 and 49 years of age. For each donor, three plates each were used for CD4 naive and CD4 memory, two plates were used for CD8 naive, and one plate was used for CD8 memory. To estimate repertoire size and how much clonotype sharing occurs between individuals, the study deeply sequenced the blood TCR repertoires of five healthy adults. Different laboratories and diverse techniques were used to prepare libraries and sequence TCR repertoires, to increase sequencing depth and limit assay-specific biases. Leukapheresis yielded between about 0.85 and 9 billion PBMCs per donor.

The research as a whole found: The small number of donors limited the genetic and exposure-history diversity represented. Only blood was sampled, and tissue TCR repertoires likely differ from those in blood. Across several donors, approximately 5% of naive CD4, approximately 3.6% of naive CD8, 2% to 2.5% of memory CD4, and approximately 0.4% of memory CD8 clonotypes were shared. Pairwise subsampling indicated that sequencing depth was expected to affect the degree of clonotype sharing among donors. Incomplete sequencing was indicated by rarefaction of sorted-subset datasets, despite the large sequencing depth. Compared with non-shared clonotypes, clonotypes shared by all four sorted-subset donors had higher generation probabilities. Larger estimated clonotype richness was generally found for naive subsets than for memory subsets.

Donors were healthy HIV-negative adults with no recently reported acute infections or vaccinations. Every donor was a Caucasian adult living in Nashville, Tennessee, USA. Magnetic negative selection was used to enrich CD4+ T cells, after which naive cells were positively selected on CD45RA and the negative fraction became the memory subset. After blood collection by leukapheresis, PBMCs were isolated using Ficoll-Histopaque density gradient centrifugation and then cryopreserved in the vapor phase of liquid nitrogen. Analytical flow cytometry was used to check the purity and quantity of every magnetically sorted T cell population. Genomic DNA was isolated from each sorted fraction and quantified by UV absorbance on a Nanodrop 2000c. CDR1 and CDR2 are read off the germline V gene (reference sequence) as GTSNPN and SVGIG. The CDR3 starts with the cysteine, ends with the phenylalanine, and has 17 residues. Of the read, only the CDR3 DNA is kept; its 51 bases are in frame from base 1. V and J are truncated by 3 bases and 2 bases respectively, leaving an intervening sequence of 23 bases.

Using the deep immunoSEQ assay, TCR CDR3 regions were amplified from genomic DNA by multiplex PCR. Extracted genomic DNA from each cell subset was distributed evenly across all wells of several immunoSEQ 96-well plates, and each plate was treated as a replicate. For sorted subsets, 200 to 250 ng of genomic DNA, equivalent to some 30,000 T cell genomes, went into each replicate PCR. Purified libraries were measured with a Qubit 3.0 fluorometer, size-checked on a Bioanalyzer 2100, and measured again with the KAPA Library Quantification kit. Every immunoSEQ 96-well plate was sequenced on a dedicated single-read 150-cycle Illumina NextSeq 550 flow cell. From the authors' description of their analysis: Because the immunoSEQ output held only junctional sequences and lacked quality scores, the filtering could not match the filtering applied to full-length reads. To assign V/J genes and CDR3, sequences were annotated against IMGT germline references using PyIR, a Python wrapper for IgBLAST v1.9. Reads with weak V/J assignments (E-value above 1e-6), missing CDR3, stop codons, out-of-frame junctions, or ambiguous translated residues were removed. V3J clonotypes were defined as sequences sharing an identical inferred V gene, J gene, and CDR3 amino acid sequence. To compute the percentage overlap between repertoires, the number of shared unique clonotypes was divided by the size of the smaller repertoire. Richness of each repertoire was evaluated using RTK rarefaction, the Chao1 estimator, and Recon v2.1 estimates of unobserved clonotypes. OLGA was used to compute generation probabilities for all TCRbeta clonotypes that the gDNA method yielded from a handful of donors. TCRdb stores this immuneACCESS table with in-frame sequences only. Part of the clones is absent; in the studies checked, under half of the shortfall reflects unresolved V genes, and no reason is known for the rest. The DNA was the basis for D and trimming; V, J and clone size are from that table. The sample table contains a few million clones; only one count was recorded for around 95% of them. The leading ten clones occupy less than 0.15% of the sample.

The receptor chain draws on TRBV30 and TRBJ2-7; tentative D gene TRBD2, with 8 bases matching. Sequencing was carried out using naive CD4+ T cells sorted from blood. Explained via the paper, the cell subset or site label denotes: CD45RA+ positively selected. The clonotype comes from a young man in good health. Read as DNA, the sequence is TGTGCCTGGAGCCCAAGAATTAGCGGGACAGATCCCTACGAGCAGTACTTC. Translated, it gives CAWSPRISGTDPYEQYF.